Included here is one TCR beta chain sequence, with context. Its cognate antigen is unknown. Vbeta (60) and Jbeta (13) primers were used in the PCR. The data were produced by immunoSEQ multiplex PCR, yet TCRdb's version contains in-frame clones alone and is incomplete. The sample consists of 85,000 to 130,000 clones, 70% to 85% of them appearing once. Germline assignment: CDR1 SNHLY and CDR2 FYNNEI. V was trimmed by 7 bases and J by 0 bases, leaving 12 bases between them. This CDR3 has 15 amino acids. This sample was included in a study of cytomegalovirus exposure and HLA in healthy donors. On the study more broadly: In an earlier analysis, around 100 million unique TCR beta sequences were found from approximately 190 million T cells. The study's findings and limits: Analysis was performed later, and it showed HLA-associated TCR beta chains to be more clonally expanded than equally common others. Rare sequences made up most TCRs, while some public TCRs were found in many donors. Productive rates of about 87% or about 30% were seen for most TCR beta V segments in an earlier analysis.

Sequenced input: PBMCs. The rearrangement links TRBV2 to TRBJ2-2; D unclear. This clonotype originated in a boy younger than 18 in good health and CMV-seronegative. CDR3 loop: CASTTTAANTGELFF. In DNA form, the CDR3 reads TGTGCCAGCACCACGACTGCCGCGAACACCGGGGAGCTGTTTTTT.